The 15 T cell receptor beta chains given below trace back to one sample, sequenced in a study of T-cell reconstitution after alpha-beta-depleted transplantation in children. Researchers prepared the TCRbeta library using unique molecular identifiers, the study reports. TCRdb re-called the PCR reads with MiXCR, one entry per CDR3 protein. The top ten hold 20% to 25% of the sample, which has about 6,500 distinct CDR3 sequences, roughly 10% seen once. Material: PBMCs, mostly from graft donor cells, obtained 180 days after TCRalphabeta/CD19-depleted stem cell transplant. The receptors shown here come from a child less than two years old who had a stem cell transplant for acute myeloid leukemia, so the T cells may come from the graft donor.

A word on this clonotype: This likely comes from a read error, as the CDR3 has no conserved phenylalanine or tryptophan at its end. The chain carries TRBV20-1 and TRBJ2-7, with D possibly matching TRBD2 (5 bases). CDR1 is DFQATT, CDR2 SNEGSKA, per germline (reference sequence). This CDR3 contains 12 residues. In DNA, the CDR3 is TGTAGTGCTAGCCGGGTATCAGGCGAGCAGTACTTA. This sequence encodes CSASRVSGEQYL.

This clonotype was observed many times. The V and J genes are TRBV11-2 and TRBJ2-7; D might be TRBD2 (6 bases). Germline V gene sequence: CDR1 SGHAT, CDR2 FQNNGV. The V end was cut by 5 bases, the J end by 3 bases, with 14 bases between. The CDR3 extends over 14 amino acids. In DNA, the CDR3 is TGTGCCAGCAGCCTGCGGTCCGGGGGCTACGAGCAGTACTTC. Amino acids: CASSLRSGGYEQYF.

The sample holds many counts of this clonotype. J is TRBJ2-5 and V is TRBV7-9; 10 bases fit TRBD1. Germline V gives CDR1 SEHNR, CDR2 FQNEAQ (reference sequence). There are 14 residues in the CDR3. V lost 5 bases to trimming and J lost 5 bases; unmatched junction nucleotides: 5. CDR3 DNA sequence: TGTGCCAGCAGCCTAAGGACAGGGGGGGAGACCCAGTACTTC. This translates into CASSLRTGGETQYF.

At least ten counts were recorded for this clonotype. The chain recombines TRBV6-1 with TRBJ2-3; D is unresolved. Germline loops: CDR1 MNHNS, CDR2 SASEGT. The CDR3 runs 14 residues. V lost 5 bases to trimming and J lost 7 bases, with 16 bases between them. CDR3 bases: TGTGCCAGCAGTCCCGGGCCAGGAATTTATACGCAGTATTTT. It specifies CASSPGPGIYTQYF.

The V call is TRBV5-4, the J call TRBJ2-1; D is unclear. The CDR3 runs to 15 residues. Germline V gene lookup returns CDR1 SGHNT and CDR2 YYREEE (reference sequence). Trimming cost V 0 bases and J 7 bases, with 14 bases left between them. In nucleotides, the CDR3 is TGTGCCAGCAGCTTGGAAAGATCCTACATGAATGAGCAGTTCTTC. This encodes CASSLERSYMNEQFF.

This clonotype was seen ten or more times. The gene calls are TRBV5-1 and TRBJ2-3; 8 positions match TRBD2. The CDR3 totals 17 residues. V shed 4 bases, J shed 2 bases, and the junction held 12 bases outside the gene matches. Germline loops: CDR1 SGHRS, CDR2 YFSETQ. The CDR3 sequence is CASSPSPRSGTTDTQYF. The CDR3 DNA follows: TGCGCCAGCAGCCCCTCCCCCCGTAGCGGGACCACAGATACGCAGTATTTT.

This clonotype was recorded many times. The gene calls are TRBV20-1 and TRBJ1-2; tentatively, D is TRBD1 (6 bases). V was shortened by 6 bases and J by 8 bases, with 13 bases between the two germline ends. The germline V gene has CDR1 DFQATT and CDR2 SNEGSKA (reference sequence). The CDR3 is 11 amino acids. CDR3 amino acids: CSAGGPGGYTF. CDR3 in DNA: TGCAGTGCAGGGGGGCCCGGGGGCTACACCTTC.

The chain carries TRBV12-3 or TRBV12-4 and TRBJ1-2; D gene unclear. Trimming took 3 bases from V and 4 from J, leaving 21 bases between them. The CDR3 spans 17 residues. The CDR3 spells CASSFNSLDRRGYGYTF. Here the CDR3 DNA reads TGTGCCAGCAGTTTTAACTCCTTGGACCGCCGGGGCTATGGCTACACCTTC.

Many counts were recorded for this clonotype. For the CDR3, the DNA is TGTGCCAGCAGTGACGTTTGTTATCGCACCGCCTCGGATTCACCCCTCCACTTT. It encodes CASSDVCYRTASDSPLHF. This sequence joins TRBV6-4 and TRBJ1-6; no firm D call. This CDR3 spans 18 amino acids. The germline gives CDR1 MRHNA, CDR2 SNTAGT. Trimming shortened V by 2 bases and J by 8 bases, and 22 bases separated the two germline ends.

This clonotype is medium-sized within its sample. The CDR3 DNA follows: TGTGCCAGCACCGCCGGCGGGGCCAGTATGAAGACCCAGTACTTC. Translated: CASTAGGASMKTQYF. The chain is built from TRBV28 and TRBJ2-5; tentatively, D is TRBD2 (6 bases). This CDR3 has 15 residues. Trimming took 7 bases from V and 6 from J, leaving 21 bases between them. CDR1 and CDR2 from the germline V gene are MDHEN and SYDVKM.

The chain is built from TRBV30 and TRBJ1-1, with D uncertain. V gave up 7 bases and J gave up 1 base, with 4 bases separating them. The CDR3 runs 10 residues. Germline CDR1 is GTSNPN and CDR2 is SVGIG (reference sequence). In DNA, the CDR3 is TGTGCCTCACAGAACACTGAAGCTTTCTTT. Amino acid sequence: CASQNTEAFF.

This clonotype was observed at least ten times. This sequence joins TRBV11-3 and TRBJ2-3; TRBD2 aligns across 9 bases. Germline CDR1 SGHNT, CDR2 YENEEA. V lost 5 bases, J lost 8 bases, and 8 bases stayed unmatched. The CDR3 runs 14 residues. In nucleotides, the CDR3 is TGTGCCAGCAGCCCGGGACTAGCCTACACTACGCAGTATTTT. Protein product: CASSPGLAYTTQYF.

This clonotype was observed at least ten times. This sequence joins TRBV3-1 and TRBJ2-3; 9 nucleotides line up with TRBD2. Germline V gives CDR1 LGHDT, CDR2 YNNKEL (reference sequence). This CDR3 has 15 amino acids. Unmatched junction bases numbered 7, after V lost 4 bases and J lost 5 bases. CDR3 amino acids: CASSPYAGGRDTQYF. For the CDR3, the DNA is TGTGCCAGCAGCCCGTACGCGGGGGGGAGAGATACGCAGTATTTT.

The chain uses TRBV27 and TRBJ2-1, with D maybe TRBD1 (5 bases). Germline values: CDR1 MNHEY, CDR2 SMNVEV (reference sequence). The CDR3 totals 14 residues. V lost 7 bases and J lost 9, with 19 bases in between. The CDR3 DNA sequence: TGTGCCAGCACCGGGCGGCAGGGTAGGGGTGAGCAGTTCTTC. The encoded protein is CASTGRQGRGEQFF.

The sample holds many counts of this clonotype. V gene TRBV12-3 or TRBV12-4 combines with J gene TRBJ1-2, with D perhaps matching TRBD1 (6 bases). This CDR3 comprises 14 residues. V was trimmed by 3 bases and J by 3 bases, leaving 11 bases between them. Written as DNA, the CDR3 is TGTGCCAGCAGTTTGGGGGGGGGGCACTATGGCTACACCTTC. It encodes CASSLGGGHYGYTF.